This TCR beta chain was profiled in a study of T-cell memory formation after mild COVID-19 (TCRdb year 2021). Background for the entire study: Most TCR sequence clusters were specific to one of the two donors. In a couple of donors, T-cell clones that expanded and contracted after mild COVID-19 were tracked by sequencing TCRalpha and TCRbeta repertoires over time. Two young, previously healthy adult volunteers, one female and one male, were included in the cohort.

The instrument was an Illumina NovaSeq 6000. cDNA libraries for TCRalpha and TCRbeta were prepared by 5'RACE using constant-segment primers, with sample barcodes and unique molecular identifiers added. RNA was extracted from every sample with Trizol reagent. Library amplification was performed in two PCR steps, and a second sample barcode and Illumina TruSeq adapters were introduced in the second step. Sequencing of the libraries was done on an Illumina NovaSeq, producing 2 x 150 bp paired-end reads. The authors' analysis ran thus. With migec v1.2.7, reads were demultiplexed and then collapsed into UMI-guided consensus sequences. Using mixcr v2.1.11, UMI consensuses were aligned to TRA and TRB V and J templates and then assembled into clonotypes. A clonotype was counted as expanded or contracted only when both edgeR and NoisET called the clonotype significant, with the noise models trained on biological replicates. For edgeR calls, the cutoffs were a false discovery rate-adjusted p below 0.01 and a log2 fold-change threshold of 1. PCA with hierarchical clustering of max-normalized trajectories of the 1000 most abundant clonotypes was used as exploratory dynamics analysis. Separately sequenced CD4+ and CD8+ repertoires were used to assign a CD4 or CD8 phenotype to each responding clone. The public reads were quality trimmed at Q25 with fastp and then assembled into clones with MiXCR by TCRdb, keeping productive beta chains. Duplicate CDR3 protein sequences are folded into a single record with the most common DNA and genes. The V and J calls follow TCRdb's processing rather than the paper's. This sample gives roughly 340,000 distinct CDR3 sequences in total; 15% of them show up just once. About 20% of the sample comes from the top ten.

V was cut back by 4 bases and J by 6 bases, leaving a gap of 12 bases between them. The cysteine opens and the phenylalanine closes a CDR3 of 12 amino acids. Only the CDR3 DNA stays, 36 bases, in frame from base 1. For CDR1 and CDR2, the germline V gene (reference sequence) lists DFQATT and SNEGSKA. Paper-wide results and their limitations: Only two mild cases were covered in the study, and larger cohorts including severe cases with pre-infection samples were considered necessary. Balanced CD4/CD8 phenotypes were observed for clones contracting from day 15 to 85, whereas a bias towards CD4+ was observed for a second wave of clones expanding from day 15 to 37. Some responding clones were detected in pre-infection memory, suggesting pre-existing cross-reactive memory T cells joined the SARS-CoV-2 response. Whether the second-wave clones peaking on day 37 were SARS-CoV-2 specific was not confirmed. Contracting CD4+ clones were located mainly in the CM and EM memory subsets, whereas CD8+ clones were found to be enriched in EMRA.

Remarks on this clonotype: Its antigen target is currently unknown. The input lacks base qualities; no much larger clone sits a single base away.

Ficoll-Paque density gradient centrifugation was used to isolate PBMCs. The rearrangement joined TRBV20-1 to TRBJ1-2, with a tentative D gene TRBD1 over 6 matching bases. The receptor's source is a man between 18 and 35 years old who had mild COVID-19 (a few samples of this study predate the infection). The sample titles of this study are shuffled in the database, so cell type and time point are left out; the donor was told from shared clones. The sequencing sample was made of PBMCs or a T cell subset sorted from them (not recorded which). Here the CDR3 is given as CSATFGTNGYTF. The DNA sequence is as follows: TGCAGTGCTACTTTTGGGACAAATGGCTACACCTTC.